This T cell receptor beta chain was retrieved from a study of blood T cell repertoires in COVID-19. Only in-frame clones appear in the TCRdb table, and some are missing; sequencing was by immunoSEQ multiplex PCR. The sample carries about 250,000 clones, roughly 85% recorded once. This clone showed up just once. This CDR3 spans 12 amino acids. V shed 4 bases and J shed 10 bases, with 12 bases lying between them. Germline values: CDR1 SGDLS, CDR2 YYNGEE. The origin of this receptor is a woman in her fifties or sixties with acute COVID-19. Material for sequencing was PBMCs or T cells enriched from blood (not recorded which). The chain employs TRBV9 and TRBJ2-1, with D possibly being TRBD2 (5 bases). CDR3: CASSPPGGEQFF. The CDR3 bases are TGTGCCAGCAGCCCCCCTGGCGGGGAGCAGTTCTTC.